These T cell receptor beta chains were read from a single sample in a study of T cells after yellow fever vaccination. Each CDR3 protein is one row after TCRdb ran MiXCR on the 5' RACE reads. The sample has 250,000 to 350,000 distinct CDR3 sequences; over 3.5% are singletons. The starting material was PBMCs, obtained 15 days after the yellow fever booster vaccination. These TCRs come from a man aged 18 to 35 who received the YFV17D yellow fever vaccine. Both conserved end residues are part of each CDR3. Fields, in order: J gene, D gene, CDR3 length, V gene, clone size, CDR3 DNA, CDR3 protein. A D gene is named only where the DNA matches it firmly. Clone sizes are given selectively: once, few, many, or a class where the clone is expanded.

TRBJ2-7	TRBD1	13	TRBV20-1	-	TGCAGTGCTCCGCAGGGGGAACCCTACGAGCAGTACTTC	CSAPQGEPYEQYF
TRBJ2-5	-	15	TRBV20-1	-	TGCAGTGCTAGAGGGCGCTTGGACCCTGAAGAGACCCAGTACTTC	CSARGRLDPEETQYF
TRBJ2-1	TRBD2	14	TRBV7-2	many	TGTGCCAGCAGCTACTGGGGCGCAGCGGGGGAGCAGTTCTTC	CASSYWGAAGEQFF
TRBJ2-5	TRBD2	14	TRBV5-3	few	TGTGCCAGAAGCTTGGCTAGCGGGCAAGAGACCCAGTACTTC	CARSLASGQETQYF
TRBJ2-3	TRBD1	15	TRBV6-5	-	TGTGCCAGCAGTTACTCGACAGGGATCCCAGATACGCAGTATTTT	CASSYSTGIPDTQYF
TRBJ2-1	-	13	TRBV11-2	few	TGTGCCAGCAGCTTAGGTACGCTCAATGAGCAGTTCTTC	CASSLGTLNEQFF
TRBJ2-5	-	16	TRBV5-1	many	TGCGCCAGCAGCTTGGTGGCTAGCGCCTCCGGGGAGACCCAGTACTTC	CASSLVASASGETQYF
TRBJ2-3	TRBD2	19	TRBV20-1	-	TGCAGTGCTAGAGATCTATACAGCCCCCGACTAGCGGGCACAGATACGCAGTATTTT	CSARDLYSPRLAGTDTQYF
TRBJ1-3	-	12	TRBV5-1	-	TGCGCCAGCAGCTTGCAGGGAAACACCATATATTTT	CASSLQGNTIYF
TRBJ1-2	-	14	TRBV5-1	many	TGCGCCAGCAGTATTCCAGGGAACGTCAATGGCTACACCTTC	CASSIPGNVNGYTF
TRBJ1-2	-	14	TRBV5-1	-	TGCGCCAGCAGCTTACGAACGTTTCGGGATGGCTACACCTTC	CASSLRTFRDGYTF
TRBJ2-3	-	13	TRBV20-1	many	TGCAGTGCCCCCCCGGGCTTCACAGATACGCAGTATTTT	CSAPPGFTDTQYF
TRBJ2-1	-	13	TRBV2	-	TGTGCCAGCAGCCCTGGGGCAGGGACTGAGCAGTTCTTC	CASSPGAGTEQFF
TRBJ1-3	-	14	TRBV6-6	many	TGTGCCAGCAGTCCCCCCCCTCCAGGAAACACCATATATTTT	CASSPPPPGNTIYF
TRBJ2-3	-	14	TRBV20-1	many	TGCAGTGCGAGTAATAGGGGGGGAGTAGATACGCAGTATTTT	CSASNRGGVDTQYF
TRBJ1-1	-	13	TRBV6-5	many	TGTGCCAGCAGGCCAAGTTCGGGGGGGCTAGCTTTCTTT	CASRPSSGGLAFF
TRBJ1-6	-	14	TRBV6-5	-	TGTGCCAGCAGTTACTCGATGCCCAGATCACCCCTCCACTTT	CASSYSMPRSPLHF
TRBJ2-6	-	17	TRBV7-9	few	TGTGCCAGCACCGAACCTCCCGGCCCATCTGGGGCCAACGTCCTGACTTTC	CASTEPPGPSGANVLTF
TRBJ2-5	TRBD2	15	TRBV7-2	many	TGTGCCAGCGTATGGCGGGGGGGGAATTTGGAGACCCAGTACTTC	CASVWRGGNLETQYF
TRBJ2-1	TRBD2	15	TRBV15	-	TGTGCCACCAGCGGTAGCGGGGGCGAATACAATGAGCAGTTCTTC	CATSGSGGEYNEQFF
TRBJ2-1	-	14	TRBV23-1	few	TGCGCCAGCCGTACAGGGAACTCCTACAATGAGCAGTTCTTC	CASRTGNSYNEQFF
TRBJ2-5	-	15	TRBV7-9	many	TGTGCCAGCAGCTTAGGTTATGGCACCCAAGAGACCCAGTACTTC	CASSLGYGTQETQYF
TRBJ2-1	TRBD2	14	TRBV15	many	TGTGCCACCAGCAGGCGGGGGGCTAACAATGAGCAGTTCTTC	CATSRRGANNEQFF
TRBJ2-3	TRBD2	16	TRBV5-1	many	TGCGCCAGCAGCTCCGGGACTAGCGGGGGGGAGGATACGCAGTATTTT	CASSSGTSGGEDTQYF
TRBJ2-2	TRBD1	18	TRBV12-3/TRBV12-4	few	TGTGCCAGCAGTCCCCTGGGCGCCGGGACAGCGAACACCGGGGAGCTGTTTTTT	CASSPLGAGTANTGELFF
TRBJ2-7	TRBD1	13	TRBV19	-	TGTGCCTCTACTGGGCAGGGGGCGCCTGGGCAGTACTTC	CASTGQGAPGQYF
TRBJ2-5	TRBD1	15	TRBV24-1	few	TGTGCCACCAGTGATACCCAGACAGGGAAAGAGACCCAGTACTTC	CATSDTQTGKETQYF
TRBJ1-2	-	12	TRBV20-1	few	TGCAGTGCTAGTAGGATTCCCTATGGCTACACCTTC	CSASRIPYGYTF
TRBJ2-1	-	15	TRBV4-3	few	TGCGCCAGCAGCCAAGCCGGACAGTCCTACAATGAGCAGTTCTTC	CASSQAGQSYNEQFF
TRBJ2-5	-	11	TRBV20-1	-	TGCAGTGCTCACCTCGGGCAGACCCAGTACTTC	CSAHLGQTQYF
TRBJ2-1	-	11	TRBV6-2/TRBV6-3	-	TGTGCCAGCAGCAAAGGGAATGAGCAGTTCTTC	CASSKGNEQFF
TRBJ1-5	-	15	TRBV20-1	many	TGCAGTGCATTACAGGCCGGGGGTTCCAATCAGCCCCAGCATTTT	CSALQAGGSNQPQHF